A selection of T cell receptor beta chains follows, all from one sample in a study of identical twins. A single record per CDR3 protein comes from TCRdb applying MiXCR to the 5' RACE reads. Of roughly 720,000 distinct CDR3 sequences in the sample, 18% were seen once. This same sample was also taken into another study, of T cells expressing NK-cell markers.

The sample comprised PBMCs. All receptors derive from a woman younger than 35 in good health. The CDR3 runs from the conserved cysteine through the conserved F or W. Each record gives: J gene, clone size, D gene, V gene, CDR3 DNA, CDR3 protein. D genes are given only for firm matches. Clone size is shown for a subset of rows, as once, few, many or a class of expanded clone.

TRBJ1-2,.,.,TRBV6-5,TGTGCCAGCAGTTACGATTCGGGACAAGTCTATGGCTACACCTTC,CASSYDSGQVYGYTF
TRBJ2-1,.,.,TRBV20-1,TGCAGTGCTAGAGAAGATCCTAGCTCCTACAATGAGCAGTTCTTC,CSAREDPSSYNEQFF
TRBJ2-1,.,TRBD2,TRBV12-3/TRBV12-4,TGTGCCAGCAGTCGTACCGGGACTAGCGGGAGCGGCAATGAGCAGTTCTTC,CASSRTGTSGSGNEQFF
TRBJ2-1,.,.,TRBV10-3,TGTGCCATCAGAGCGGTGACGAGCAAGCAGTTCTTC,CAIRAVTSKQFF
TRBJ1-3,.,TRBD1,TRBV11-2,TGTGCCAGCAGCTTATGGACAGGGGGATTTGGAAACACCATATATTTT,CASSLWTGGFGNTIYF
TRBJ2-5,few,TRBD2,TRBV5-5,TGTGCCAGCAGCTCGCCTAGCGGGAGCGAGACCCAGTACTTC,CASSSPSGSETQYF
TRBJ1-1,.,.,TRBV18,TGTGCCAGCTCAGGGAACCGCCCGAACACTGAAGCTTTCTTT,CASSGNRPNTEAFF
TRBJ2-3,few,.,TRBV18,TGTGCCAGCTCACCACTATCCGGGAGGGACAGAGATACGCAGTATTTT,CASSPLSGRDRDTQYF
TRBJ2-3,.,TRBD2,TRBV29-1,TGCAGCGTTGATGGCCTAGCGGCAGATACGCAGTATTTT,CSVDGLAADTQYF
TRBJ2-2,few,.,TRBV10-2,TGCGCCACTTCCGACAGGCTGAACACCGGGGAGCTGTTTTTT,CATSDRLNTGELFF
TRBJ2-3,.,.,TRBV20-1,TGCAGTGCCTCAACCACCCTGGAGCCCGGTCTGACAGATACGCAGTATTTT,CSASTTLEPGLTDTQYF
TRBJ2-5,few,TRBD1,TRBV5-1,TGCGCCAGCAGCCCTGGTGGGACAGGGGTCCAAGAGACCCAGTACTTC,CASSPGGTGVQETQYF
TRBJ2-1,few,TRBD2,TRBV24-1,TGTGCCACCGCGGGGGGTGGTGGGGGTGAGCAGTTCTTC,CATAGGGGGEQFF
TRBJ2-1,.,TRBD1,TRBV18,TGTGCCAGCTCTCCTCAGGGGGCTCGTCCGTACAATGAGCAGTTCTTC,CASSPQGARPYNEQFF
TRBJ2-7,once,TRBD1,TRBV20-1,TGCAGTGCTAGGAACCCAGGGGGCGAGCAGTACTTC,CSARNPGGEQYF
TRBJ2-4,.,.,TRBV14,TGTGCCAGCACCGCCGCAAACATCCTACCCAAAAACATTCAGTACTTC,CASTAANILPKNIQYF
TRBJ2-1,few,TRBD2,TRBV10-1,TGCGCCAGCAGTGAGGGGACTAGCGGGGGTAATGAGCAGTTCTTC,CASSEGTSGGNEQFF
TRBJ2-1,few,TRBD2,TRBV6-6,TGTGCCAGCATCGGGGGGGCCGGGGATGAGCAGTTCTTC,CASIGGAGDEQFF
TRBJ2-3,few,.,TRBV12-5,TGTGCTAGTGGTTTGTCCCGGGGGTATGTCACAGATACGCAGTATTTT,CASGLSRGYVTDTQYF
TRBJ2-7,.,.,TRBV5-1,TGCGCCAGCAGCTCGGACCCTGCTGGAGAGCAGTACTTC,CASSSDPAGEQYF
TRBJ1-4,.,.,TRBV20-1,TGCAGTGCTAGAGGAGGTACTAATGAAAAACTGTTTTTT,CSARGGTNEKLFF
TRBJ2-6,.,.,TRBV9,TGTGCCAGCAGCGCCTCCTTCCAGGTTAGCTCTGGGGCCAACGTCCTGACTTTC,CASSASFQVSSGANVLTF
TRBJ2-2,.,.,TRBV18,TGTGCCAGCTCACCAATTCCACTAGCAGGTGCCGGGGAGCTGTTTTTT,CASSPIPLAGAGELFF
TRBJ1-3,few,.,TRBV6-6,TGTGCCAGCAGTTACCAGGGATCGAACACCATATATTTT,CASSYQGSNTIYF
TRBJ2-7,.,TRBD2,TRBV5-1,TGCGCCAGCAGCGTTAGGGACAGCTCTAGCGGGAGGTTACCCTACGAGCAGTACTTC,CASSVRDSSSGRLPYEQYF
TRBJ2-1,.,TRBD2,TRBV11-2,TGTGCCAGCAGCTTAGATAGTGGGAGGGGACTAGCGGGAGTCAAGGGGTACAATGAGCAGTTCTTC,CASSLDSGRGLAGVKGYNEQFF
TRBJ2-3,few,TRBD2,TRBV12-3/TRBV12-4,TGTGCCAGCAGTTTTCAGCGGGGGGTCCCAGATACGCAGTATTTT,CASSFQRGVPDTQYF
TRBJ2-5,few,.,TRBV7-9,TGTGCCAGCAGCCCGACAGGTTGGGAGGAGACCCAGTACTTC,CASSPTGWEETQYF
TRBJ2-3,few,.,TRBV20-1,TGCAGTGCTAACTCCCTGCGAGATACGCAGTATTTT,CSANSLRDTQYF
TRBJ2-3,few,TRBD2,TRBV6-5,TGTGCCAGCAGTTACTCGATGAGTGGGACTAGTCAAGATACGCAGTATTTT,CASSYSMSGTSQDTQYF
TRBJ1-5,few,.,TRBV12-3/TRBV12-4,TGTGCCAGCAGTCCCAGGGCTAGCAATCAGCCCCAGCATTTT,CASSPRASNQPQHF
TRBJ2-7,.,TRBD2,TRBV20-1,TGCAGTGTCGCAACGACTAGCGGATACGAGCAGTACTTC,CSVATTSGYEQYF
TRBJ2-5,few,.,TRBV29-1,TGCAGCGGCCGGCCCAGCGGTTTAGAGACCCAGTACTTC,CSGRPSGLETQYF
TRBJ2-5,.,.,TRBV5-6,TGTGCCAGCAGCTCCGTGGGAAAAGAGACCCAGTACTTC,CASSSVGKETQYF
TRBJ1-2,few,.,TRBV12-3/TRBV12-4,TGTGCCAGCAGTTTCGACACTTGGGGTTTTTCCTATGGCTACACCTTC,CASSFDTWGFSYGYTF